Shown below are 32 T cell receptor beta chains from a single sample sequenced in a study of shared clonotypes between healthy human individuals. Assay used: immunoSEQ multiplex PCR; TCRdb lists only in-frame clones, some missing. The table lists 950,000 to 1,100,000 clones, about 75% of them singletons, with approximately 1.5% in the top ten. Sequenced sample: memory CD4+ T cells sorted from blood. Noted subset: CD45RA-negative fraction. The receptors originated from a man younger than 35 in good health.

This sequence joins TRBV27 and TRBJ1-2; TRBD1 is a possible D gene (5 bases). The V and J ends lost 0 bases and 0 bases respectively, with 11 bases between them. This CDR3 spans 16 amino acids. The germline V gene has CDR1 MNHEY and CDR2 SMNVEV (reference sequence). The DNA of the CDR3 is TGTGCCAGCAGTTTATCCTCCGCGGGGGCTAACTATGGCTACACCTTC. Protein product: CASSLSSAGANYGYTF.

The V call is TRBV27, the J call TRBJ1-5, with D perhaps TRBD1 (6 bases). Germline V CDR1 and CDR2: MNHEY, SMNVEV (reference sequence). V gave up 5 bases and J gave up 5 bases, with 16 bases separating them. This CDR3 region has 15 residues. In DNA, the CDR3 is TGTGCCAGCAGTCGAGGGGGTGGGGGTTATCAGCCCCAGCATTTT. It codes for CASSRGGGGYQPQHF.

The chain has TRBV5-4 and TRBJ2-7; no clear D. Per the germline V gene, CDR1 is SGHNT and CDR2 is YYREEE (reference sequence). This CDR3 spans 16 amino acids. The V end lost 0 bases, the J end lost 5 bases, and 18 bases lay between the germline ends. Here the CDR3 DNA reads TGTGCCAGCAGCTTGGAGGGTGTTACTCTATCCCACGAGCAGTACTTC. Translated, it gives CASSLEGVTLSHEQYF.

The chain carries TRBV4-3 and TRBJ2-5; D unclear. The V gene's germline CDR1 is LGHNA and CDR2 YSLEER. Deletions cut 0 bases from V and 5 bases from J, with 13 bases between. This CDR3 is built from 15 residues. In nucleotides, the CDR3 is TGCGCCAGCAGCCAAGATCTTCGCAGTGGGGAGACCCAGTACTTC. It is translated as CASSQDLRSGETQYF.

The J gene is TRBJ2-1, the V gene TRBV6-5; TRBD1 aligns across 9 bases. CDR1 and CDR2 from the germline V gene are MNHEY and SVGAGI. J gave up 4 bases and V 7 bases, and 8 bases lay outside the gene matches. The length of the CDR3 is 15 residues. This CDR3 is CASTPGQGLYNEQFF. For the CDR3, the DNA is TGTGCCAGCACTCCGGGACAGGGTTTATACAATGAGCAGTTCTTC.

The chain carries TRBV2 and TRBJ2-4; tentative D call: TRBD2 (6 bases). This CDR3 comprises 12 residues. Germline V gene lookup returns CDR1 SNHLY and CDR2 FYNNEI. V was pared by 8 bases and J by 6 bases, with 11 bases between. The CDR3: CASAGRINIQYF. The CDR3 DNA sequence: TGTGCCAGCGCGGGACGAATAAACATTCAGTACTTC.

Remarks on this clone: This may be a read error: a much more frequent sequence differs by one nucleotide. Other DNA sequences of this sample code for an identical CDR3. The gene calls are TRBV7-9 and TRBJ2-2; D is ambiguous. With 1 base removed from V and 1 base from J, the gap between germline ends came to 1 base. Germline-derived CDR1 and CDR2 are SEHNR and FQNEAQ (reference sequence). The CDR3 totals 13 residues. CDR3 nucleotides: TGTGCCAGCAGCTTAGGGAACACCGGGGAGCTGTTTTTT. As protein: CASSLGNTGELFF.

The CDR3 loop reads CASSLWTGDTEAFF. The CDR3, as DNA: TGTGCCAGCAGTTTATGGACAGGGGACACTGAAGCTTTCTTT. The rearrangement joins TRBV6-5 to TRBJ1-1; TRBD1 agrees at 9 bases. The V gene's germline CDR1 is MNHEY and CDR2 SVGAGI. Trimming took 4 bases from V and 3 from J; bases not matched to a gene: 3. The CDR3 consists of 14 residues.

The V gene is TRBV11-2, the J gene TRBJ2-1; the match to TRBD2 covers 10 bases. The CDR3 has 16 amino acids. CDR1 is SGHAT and CDR2 is FQNNGV in the germline V gene. Trimming removed 4 bases from V and 7 bases from J; junction bases left unmatched: 10. CDR3 DNA: TGTGCCAGCAGCTCATATCTAGCGGGAGTTTCTAATGAGCAGTTCTTC. This sequence encodes CASSSYLAGVSNEQFF.

V gene TRBV10-3 combines with J gene TRBJ2-1; perhaps D is TRBD1 or TRBD2 (5 bases each). CDR1 and CDR2 from the germline V gene are ENHRY and SYGVKD. Trimming left V 0 bases short and J 12 bases short, with 18 bases between. The CDR3 extends over 15 amino acids. The CDR3: CAISESPGPERGQFF. In DNA form, the CDR3 reads TGTGCCATCAGTGAGTCCCCGGGGCCCGAACGGGGGCAGTTCTTC.

This clone was counted ten times or more. J is TRBJ1-2 and V is TRBV28, with D unresolved. The CDR3 sequence is 13 residues long. Germline loops: CDR1 MDHEN, CDR2 SYDVKM. V shed 2 bases and J shed 4 bases, with 8 bases lying between them. The CDR3 bases are TGTGCCAGCAGTTTAGGAGTGACCTATGGCTACACCTTC. Translated: CASSLGVTYGYTF.

J is TRBJ2-2 and V is TRBV5-6; D gene ambiguous. The germline V gene has CDR1 SGHDT and CDR2 YYEEEE. Between the trimmed V and J ends, which lost 0 bases and 4 bases, there was a span of 7 bases. This CDR3 has 14 amino acids. CDR3 protein: CASSLGSFTGELFF. CDR3 nucleotide sequence: TGTGCCAGCAGCTTGGGTTCGTTCACCGGGGAGCTGTTTTTT.

In its sample, this clone was seen many times. The sample contains more than one DNA sequence encoding this CDR3. The genes are TRBV5-1 and TRBJ1-2; D ambiguous. Germline V gene lookup returns CDR1 SGHRS and CDR2 YFSETQ. Trimming took off 0 bases at V and 4 bases at J, with 10 bases between the two ends. This CDR3 comprises 14 residues. This CDR3 reads CASSLEAGTYGYTF. CDR3 sequence (DNA): TGCGCCAGCAGCTTGGAAGCGGGTACCTATGGCTACACCTTC.

The chain combines TRBV20-1 with TRBJ2-1; D not certain. Germline V gives CDR1 DFQATT, CDR2 SNEGSKA (reference sequence). With 3 bases removed from V and 7 bases from J, the gap between germline ends came to 7 bases. The length of the CDR3 is 11 residues. CDR3: CSASQPNEQFF. The CDR3 bases are TGCAGTGCTAGCCAGCCGAATGAGCAGTTCTTC.

This chain uses TRBV19 with TRBJ2-2; D gene uncertain. The CDR3 is 13 residues long. Trimming removed 6 bases at V and 6 bases at J, with 11 bases between. CDR1 and CDR2 from the germline V gene are LNHDA and SQIVND (reference sequence). The CDR3, as DNA: TGTGCCAGTAGACTAAGTGGTGCCGGGGAGCTGTTTTTT. Its protein product is CASRLSGAGELFF. Full variable domain (missing parts from reference TRBV19 and TRBJ2-2): DGGITQSPKYLFRKEGQNVTLSCEQNLNHDAMYWYRQDPGQGLRLIYYSQIVNDFQKGDIAEGYSVSREKKESFPLTVTSAQKNPTAFYLCASRLSGAGELFFGEGSRLTVL.

The rearrangement links TRBV18 to TRBJ2-1; TRBD2 aligns across 9 bases. The length of the CDR3 is 14 residues. Germline V gene lookup returns CDR1 KGHSH and CDR2 LQKENI. The ends lost 6 bases at V and 10 bases at J; junction bases unmatched: 10. CDR3 region: CASSLSPGTSEQFF. The DNA for the CDR3 is TGTGCCAGCTCTCTTAGCCCCGGGACTAGCGAGCAGTTCTTC.

The chain uses TRBV11-2 and TRBJ1-1, with 8 bases matching TRBD1. CDR1 and CDR2 (germline): SGHAT, FQNNGV. The V segment lost 4 bases and the J segment 0 bases; nucleotides outside the gene matches: 4. The CDR3 sequence is 15 residues long. The CDR3 spells CASSWGTGMNTEAFF. In DNA form, the CDR3 reads TGTGCCAGCAGCTGGGGGACAGGCATGAACACTGAAGCTTTCTTT.

V is TRBV11-2 and J is TRBJ2-7; no clear D gene. Looked up from germline, CDR1 is SGHAT and CDR2 is FQNNGV. V lost 4 bases and J 3 bases, leaving 7 bases between the germline ends. This CDR3 region has 12 residues. CDR3 coding DNA: TGTGCCAGCAGCTCCCAATACTACGAGCAGTACTTC. Protein sequence: CASSSQYYEQYF.

In nucleotides, the CDR3 is TGTGCCAGTTCCGGACAGGGCGAAAAACTGTTTTTT. Translation: CASSGQGEKLFF. The V and J genes are TRBV2 and TRBJ1-4, with 8 nucleotides matching TRBD1. In germline, CDR1 is SNHLY, CDR2 FYNNEI. After removal of 9 bases from V and 8 bases from J, the junction contained 5 bases not matched to a gene. CDR3 length equals 12 residues.

The chain couples TRBV6-1 to TRBJ2-7, with TRBD2 as a possible D gene (6 bases). Trimming pared 5 bases from V and 6 bases from J, leaving 14 bases between. CDR1 is MNHNS, CDR2 SASEGT, per germline. This CDR3 is 13 amino acids long. The CDR3 loop is CASSSTRAVEQYF. CDR3 DNA: TGTGCCAGCAGTTCGACTAGGGCCGTCGAGCAGTACTTC.

The CDR3 region is CASSAFIGAQETQYF. CDR3 in DNA: TGTGCCAGCAGCGCCTTCATAGGGGCCCAAGAGACCCAGTACTTC. This chain links TRBV5-4 with TRBJ2-5, with D possibly TRBD1 on 5 matching bases. Germline CDR1 is SGHNT and CDR2 is YYREEE (reference sequence). Trimming cost V 4 bases and J 1 base, with 14 bases left between them. CDR3 length: 15 residues. The entire variable domain, with the rest obtained from reference TRBV5-4 and TRBJ2-5, is as follows: ETGVTQSPTHLIKTRGQQVTLRCSSQSGHNTVSWYQQALGQGPQFIFQYYREEENGRGNFPPRFSGLQFPNYSSELNVNALELDDSALYLCASSAFIGAQETQYFGPGTRLLVL.

This chain joins TRBV6-7 and TRBJ2-7; D perhaps matches TRBD1 (6 bases). TRBV6-7 is designated an ORF whose function remains uncertain. Trimming cost V 2 bases and J 0 bases, with 8 bases left between them. The CDR3 runs to 14 residues. The CDR3 region is CASSYPGVSYEQYF. The DNA for the CDR3 is TGTGCCAGCAGTTACCCAGGGGTCTCCTACGAGCAGTACTTC.

The V gene is TRBV12-1, the J gene TRBJ1-6. TRBV12-1 is a known pseudogene. The CDR3 sequence is 17 residues long. CDR3 coding DNA: TGTGCCAGCAGCTCCACCCGTAAGGTCTCCTATAATTCACCCCTCCACTTT. This encodes CASSSTRKVSYNSPLHF.

J is TRBJ1-6 and V is TRBV5-6; 9 nucleotides match TRBD1. The CDR3 runs to 14 residues. J was trimmed by 10 bases and V by 5 bases; bases with no gene match: 7. Per the germline V gene, CDR1 is SGHDT and CDR2 is YYEEEE. The CDR3, as DNA: TGTGCCAGCAGACCACAGGGGGCTTTGTCACCCCTCCACTTT. Residues: CASRPQGALSPLHF.

There are many counts of this clone. The chain has TRBV6-6 and TRBJ1-5; D unresolved. This CDR3 contains 15 residues. V lost 7 bases to trimming and J lost 3 bases, with 16 bases between them. In germline, CDR1 is MNHNY, CDR2 SVGAGI (reference sequence). The CDR3 protein is CASMAREFVNQPQHF. The DNA of the CDR3 is TGTGCCAGCATGGCTAGGGAGTTTGTCAATCAGCCCCAGCATTTT.

The rearrangement joins TRBV28 to TRBJ2-7, with D maybe TRBD1 (5 bases). Trimming cost V 1 base and J 0 bases, with 7 bases left between them. The CDR3 sequence is 14 residues long. The V gene's germline CDR1 is MDHEN and CDR2 SYDVKM. The CDR3 sequence: CASSLLTVSYEQYF. Written as DNA, the CDR3 is TGTGCCAGCAGTTTATTGACAGTCTCCTACGAGCAGTACTTC.

This sequence joins TRBV25-1 and TRBJ2-5, with 11 nucleotides matching TRBD2. Losses at the gene ends were 6 bases for V and 5 bases for J; bases not matched to a gene: 11. This CDR3 region has 16 residues. Germline assignment: CDR1 MGHDK and CDR2 SYGVNS. CDR3 region: CASSPGSSGRLETQYF. The CDR3 DNA sequence: TGTGCCAGCAGCCCAGGGTCTAGCGGGAGGTTGGAGACCCAGTACTTC.

The chain uses TRBV19 and TRBJ2-7, with TRBD2 matching over 7 bases. V trimming: 7 bases; J trimming: 2 bases; junction bases outside the gene matches: 8. Looked up from germline, CDR1 is LNHDA and CDR2 is SQIVND (reference sequence). There are 14 residues in the CDR3. This chain's CDR3 is CASTQRDGAYEQYF. CDR3 nucleotide sequence: TGTGCCAGTACCCAGCGGGACGGTGCCTACGAGCAGTACTTC.

Concerning this clone: The same CDR3 is also encoded by other DNA sequences in this sample. V usage is TRBV5-4 and J usage is TRBJ2-5; TRBD1 is a possible D gene (5 bases). The CDR3 is 13 residues long. In germline, CDR1 is SGHNT, CDR2 YYREEE (reference sequence). V lost 2 bases to trimming and J lost 5 bases, with 10 bases between them. The CDR3 DNA follows: TGTGCCAGCAGCTTAGGGGCCCGGGAGACCCAGTACTTC. Residues: CASSLGARETQYF.

This clone appeared a single time. This chain links TRBV15 with TRBJ2-7; D unresolved. CDR1 is LNHNV, CDR2 YYDKDF, per germline (reference sequence). V dropped 0 bases and J dropped 4 bases, with 7 bases sitting between them. CDR3 size: 13 residues. CDR3 in DNA: TGTGCCACCAGCAGAGAGGCGTATTACGAGCAGTACTTC. Residues: CATSREAYYEQYF.

This chain links TRBV4-2 with TRBJ2-3; possible D gene TRBD2, 5 bases. Trimming removed 0 bases from V and 9 bases from J, with 13 bases in between. This CDR3 is built from 14 residues. Germline assignment: CDR1 LGHNA and CDR2 YNFKEQ. The CDR3 loop is CASSQEGAEPTQYF. The CDR3 DNA is TGTGCCAGCAGCCAAGAGGGAGCTGAACCCACGCAGTATTTT.

This clone was picked up one time. The CDR3 is CASSQARTHPLNTGELFF. In nucleotides, the CDR3 is TGCGCCAGCAGCCAAGCACGGACTCATCCCTTGAACACCGGGGAGCTGTTTTTT. The chain uses TRBV4-1 and TRBJ2-2; a possible D gene is TRBD2 (5 bases). Trimming took off 1 base at V and 1 base at J, with 16 bases between the two ends. The CDR3 totals 18 residues. Germline V gives CDR1 MGHRA, CDR2 YSYEKL.